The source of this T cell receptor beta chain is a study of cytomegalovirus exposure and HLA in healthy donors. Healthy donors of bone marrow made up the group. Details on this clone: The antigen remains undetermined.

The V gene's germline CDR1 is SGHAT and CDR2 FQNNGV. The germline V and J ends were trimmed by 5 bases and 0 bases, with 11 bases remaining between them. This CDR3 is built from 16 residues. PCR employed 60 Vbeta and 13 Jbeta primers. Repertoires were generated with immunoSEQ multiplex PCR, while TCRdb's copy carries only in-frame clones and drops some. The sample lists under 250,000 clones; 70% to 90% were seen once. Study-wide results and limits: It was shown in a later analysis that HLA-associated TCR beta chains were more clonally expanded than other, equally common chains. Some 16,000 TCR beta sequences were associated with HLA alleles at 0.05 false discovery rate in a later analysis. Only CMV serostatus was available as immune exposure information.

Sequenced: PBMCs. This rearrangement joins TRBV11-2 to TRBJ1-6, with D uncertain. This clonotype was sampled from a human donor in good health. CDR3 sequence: CASSLDTSSYNSPLHF. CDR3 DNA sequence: TGTGCCAGCAGCCTCGACACGAGCTCCTATAATTCACCCCTCCACTTT.